The present entry profiles one TCR beta chain with its context. Time point described: peripheral blood 6 weeks after treatment start. This entry belongs to a study of PD-L1 blockade in urothelial cancer. The protocol was immunoSEQ multiplex PCR, while the TCRdb copy is restricted to in-frame clones and leaves out a portion. Among around 46,000 clones listed, roughly four fifths were seen once. This TCR was sampled from a man aged 55 to 70 with urothelial cancer. The specimen comprised PBMCs, sampled around atezolizumab (anti-PD-L1) treatment.

Here the CDR3 reads CASSPRGSYSYEQYF. The CDR3 region has the DNA TGTGCCAGCAGTCCCAGGGGGTCATACTCCTACGAGCAGTACTTC. The chain carries TRBV28 and TRBJ2-7; TRBD1 matches at 7 bases. The CDR3 consists of 15 residues. Germline CDR1 reads MDHEN; CDR2 reads SYDVKM. Trimming took 5 bases from V and 0 from J; bases not matched to a gene: 7.